These T cell receptor beta chains were read from a single sample in a study of beta chain features in type 1 diabetes. Measured with immunoSEQ multiplex PCR; TCRdb has only the in-frame clones, and not every one. This sample has 310,000 or so clones; about 15% occur once, and the top ten carry less than 0.02%. Sequenced sample: naive CD4+ T cells from blood. Every receptor here comes from a man aged 18 to 35 with type 1 diabetes. Each CDR3 is given with its conserved first and last residue. The D gene is left open where the match is weak. Expanded clones are given a class, and other clones once, few, many or no size at all.

size	length	V	J	D	DNA	CDR3
.	16	TRBV7-2	TRBJ2-2	.	TGTGCCAGCAGCTTCTTAACAGGGTCAAACACCGGGGAGCTGTTTTTT	CASSFLTGSNTGELFF
.	14	TRBV6-6	TRBJ2-2	.	TGTGCCAGCATGGAGTCCGCGAACACCGGGGAGCTGTTTTTT	CASMESANTGELFF
few	14	TRBV11-3	TRBJ2-1	.	TGTGCCAGCAGCTTGACGGGACTGAGCAATGAGCAGTTCTTC	CASSLTGLSNEQFF
.	20	TRBV15	TRBJ2-5	TRBD2	TGTGCCACCAGCAGAGAGGGGGGGACCGGGACTAGCGGGAGATTAGAGACCCAGTACTTC	CATSREGGTGTSGRLETQYF
.	17	TRBV19	TRBJ2-3	TRBD2	TGTGCCAGTAGTATAGTAACGGGGGGGCCATTCACAGATACGCAGTATTTT	CASSIVTGGPFTDTQYF
.	13	TRBV30	TRBJ2-2	.	TGTGCCCTCCCTCGGGTGAACACCGGGGAGCTGTTTTTT	CALPRVNTGELFF
few	15	TRBV19	TRBJ2-6	.	TGTGCCAGTAGTACGTTCCCCTCCGGGGCCAACGTCCTGACTTTC	CASSTFPSGANVLTF
.	16	TRBV4-1	TRBJ1-2	.	TGCGCCAGCAGCCAAAAGGCCGGAGACAGAAGCTATGGCTACACCTTC	CASSQKAGDRSYGYTF
once	16	TRBV4-1	TRBJ2-1	.	TGCGCCAGCAGCCAGCCCAAGGGACTTCGTTACAATGAGCAGTTCTTC	CASSQPKGLRYNEQFF
.	13	TRBV11-2	TRBJ1-2	.	TGTGCCAGCAGCGCGGACAGCGTCTATGGCTACACCTTC	CASSADSVYGYTF
few	15	TRBV7-8	TRBJ1-1	TRBD1	TGTGCCAGCAGCCCGTGGACAGGGGACAGCACTGAAGCTTTCTTT	CASSPWTGDSTEAFF
.	13	TRBV25-1	TRBJ1-1	.	TGTGCCAGCAGTGACAGACAGAACACTGAAGCTTTCTTT	CASSDRQNTEAFF
few	16	TRBV28	TRBJ2-1	TRBD1	TGTGCCAGCAGTTACATTCCCGGGACAGGGGTGGATGAGCAGTTCTTC	CASSYIPGTGVDEQFF
few	13	TRBV28	TRBJ2-5	.	TGTGCCAGCAGTTCCCCTCTAGTGGAGACCCAGTACTTC	CASSSPLVETQYF
.	15	TRBV7-2	TRBJ2-5	TRBD1	TGTGCCAGCAGCCGACTGGGACAGATTAGGGAGACCCAGTACTTC	CASSRLGQIRETQYF
.	15	TRBV14	TRBJ2-5	.	TGTGCCAGCAGCCAGGGATTCGGGGGACAAGAGACCCAGTACTTC	CASSQGFGGQETQYF
few	14	TRBV28	TRBJ2-2	.	TGTGCCAGCAGTAAGGGGGGGTATTCCGGGGAGCTGTTTTTT	CASSKGGYSGELFF
few	16	TRBV7-9	TRBJ2-2	TRBD1	TGTGCCAGCAGCCCGGGCTACAGGGGGCGAACCGGGGAGCTGTTTTTT	CASSPGYRGRTGELFF
few	14	TRBV5-1	TRBJ2-2	.	TGCGCCAGCAGCTCGGGACAAAACACCGGGGAGCTGTTTTTT	CASSSGQNTGELFF
few	14	TRBV15	TRBJ1-1	.	TGTGCCACCAGTTTACAGGGTGGTAACACTGAAGCTTTCTTT	CATSLQGGNTEAFF
few	16	TRBV30	TRBJ2-5	.	TGTGCCTGGAATCGGAACAGGGTTGGGTCTGTGGAGACCCAGTACTTC	CAWNRNRVGSVETQYF
few	14	TRBV9	TRBJ2-5	.	TGTGCCAGCAGCGTTGGACTGTACCAAGAGACCCAGTACTTC	CASSVGLYQETQYF
few	13	TRBV5-4	TRBJ2-3	.	TGTGCCAGCAGCCAAGCTAACACAGATACGCAGTATTTT	CASSQANTDTQYF